This T cell receptor beta chain appears in the sequencing data of a study of blood T cell repertoires in COVID-19. At the level of the study: Collection of acute and convalescent COVID-19 samples took place in the United States, Italy and Spain. Nucleic acid was either cDNA or gDNA, and it came from T cells, B-cell-depleted T cells, or PBMCs.

This clone has a handful of counts. Germline CDR1 and CDR2: SGHNT and YYREEE (reference sequence). Trimming pared 0 bases from V and 1 base from J, leaving 4 bases between. The CDR3 has 13 residues. Original processing notes: Amplifying reference gene primers gave estimates of nucleated cell counts. Method: immunoSEQ multiplex PCR; TCRdb's copy keeps in-frame clones and lacks some. From that table come the V and J calls and clone size; the DNA was used to work out D and trimming. The sample holds tens of thousands of clones, around 90% seen once. The TCR originated in a man between 60 and 70 years old with active COVID-19. Sequencing was carried out using peripheral blood. This sequence joins TRBV5-4 and TRBJ1-2; D gene ambiguous. CDR3 amino acids: CASSLDGNYGYTF. CDR3 nucleotide sequence: TGTGCCAGCAGCTTGGACGGTAACTATGGCTACACCTTC.